The present entry profiles one TCR beta chain with its context. As processed by the authors: How many nucleated cells were present was estimated from reference gene primer amplification. Using immunoSEQ multiplex PCR, the repertoire was profiled, and TCRdb retains in-frame clones only, with some absent. V and J calls and clone size are as listed in that table; D and trimming were resolved from the DNA. The data hold over 250,000 clones, with roughly four fifths observed a single time. The sample belongs to a study of blood T cell repertoires in COVID-19. Study as a whole: T cells, B-cell-depleted T cells, or PBMCs supplied cDNA or gDNA.

Cohorts were based on clinical histories the participants reported. During the 2 weeks before they entered the study, exposed participants had met someone with a PCR-confirmed or clinician-diagnosed COVID-19 case. The CDR3 sequence is 13 residues long. Germline V gene sequence: CDR1 KGHDR, CDR2 SFDVKD. Trimming left V 4 bases short and J 2 bases short, with 8 bases between. This chain links TRBV24-1 with TRBJ2-7; D is ambiguous. Sequencing was carried out using PBMCs or T cells enriched from blood (not recorded which). The receptor's source is a man aged 35 to 55 who had been exposed to COVID-19. The CDR3 nucleotides are TGTGCCACCAGTGAGCACACCACCTACGAGCAGTACTTC. It yields the protein CATSEHTTYEQYF.